This TCR beta chain was sequenced in a study of T cells after yellow fever vaccination. CDR3 length equals 13 residues. Germline CDR1 and CDR2: MNHEY and SVGAGI. V lost 5 bases to trimming and J lost 0 bases, with 8 bases between them. Using its own MiXCR run on the 5' RACE reads, TCRdb lists one record per CDR3 protein. This table holds approximately 550,000 distinct CDR3 sequences, around 21% found once. This material consisted of PBMCs, taken 15 days after the yellow fever booster vaccination. J is TRBJ2-7 and V is TRBV6-5; D not resolved. The clonotype was recovered from a man aged 25 to 40 who received the YFV17D yellow fever vaccine. CDR3 coding DNA: TGTGCCAGCAGTACACGACACTCCTACGAGCAGTACTTC. Its protein product is CASSTRHSYEQYF.